These 21 T cell receptor beta chains originate from one sample sequenced in a study of blood T cell repertoires in COVID-19. Sequencing was performed with immunoSEQ multiplex PCR; in TCRdb, only in-frame clones are kept and a portion is missing. The sample yields a few hundred thousand clones, approximately 91% seen once. The sequenced sample was peripheral blood. These receptor sequences come from a man in his forties or fifties with COVID-19, enrolled during active disease.

The V and J genes are TRBV4-1 and TRBJ2-3; D is unresolved. The CDR3 is 13 residues long. CDR1 and CDR2 from the germline V gene are MGHRA and YSYEKL. Trimming pared 2 bases from V and 4 bases from J, leaving 7 bases between. The CDR3 region is CASSQPSADTQYF. The CDR3, as DNA: TGCGCCAGCAGCCAACCCTCCGCAGATACGCAGTATTTT.

The V and J genes are TRBV6-2 or TRBV6-3 and TRBJ2-1; 7 bases map to TRBD1. V gave up 5 bases and J gave up 4 bases; unmatched junction bases: 8. The germline V gene encodes CDR1 MNHEY and CDR2 SVGEGT. The CDR3 extends over 15 amino acids. CDR3 bases: TGTGCCAGCAGTGACACCCAGGGACAGTACAATGAGCAGTTCTTC. This encodes CASSDTQGQYNEQFF.

The J gene is TRBJ1-1, the V gene TRBV5-5; D gene ambiguous. Trimming left V 7 bases short and J 1 base short, with 20 bases between. The length of the CDR3 is 16 residues. Germline V lookup: CDR1 SGHKS, CDR2 YYEKEE (reference sequence). For the CDR3, the DNA is TGTGCCAGCGACGATAAGGTTGGGCAGACGAACACTGAAGCTTTCTTT. Translation gives CASDDKVGQTNTEAFF.

J is TRBJ2-1 and V is TRBV29-1; D gene ambiguous. The CDR3 spans 13 residues. Between the trimmed V and J ends, which lost 1 base and 5 bases, there was a span of 9 bases. Looked up from germline, CDR1 is SQVTM and CDR2 is ANQGSEA. The CDR3 DNA follows: TGCAGCGTTGAAGGTTGGGCCAACAATGAGCAGTTCTTC. It yields the protein CSVEGWANNEQFF.

This clone was seen a few times. The chain is built from TRBV7-9 and TRBJ2-7; D is unclear. V shed 4 bases and J shed 5 bases, with 9 bases lying between them. The CDR3 is 12 amino acids. Germline V CDR1 and CDR2: SEHNR, FQNEAQ (reference sequence). The CDR3 nucleotides are TGTGCCAGCAGCTCGGCGGTCCACGAGCAGTACTTC. Amino acid sequence: CASSSAVHEQYF.

The rearrangement joins TRBV5-6 to TRBJ2-3; TRBD2 matches 12 bases. The germline V gene encodes CDR1 SGHDT and CDR2 YYEEEE. The V and J ends lost 5 bases and 4 bases, in that order; junction bases with no gene match: 8. The CDR3 runs 16 residues. The CDR3 sequence: CASRAELAGGSDTQYF. CDR3 coding DNA: TGTGCCAGCAGGGCAGAACTAGCGGGGGGCTCAGATACGCAGTATTTT.

V and J are TRBV6-6 and TRBJ1-1, with D possibly being TRBD1 (5 bases). Germline CDR1 reads MNHNY; CDR2 reads SVGAGI (reference sequence). This CDR3 region has 14 residues. Trimming took off 3 bases at V and 0 bases at J, with 8 bases between the two ends. CDR3 in amino acids: CASSYGAMNTEAFF. The CDR3 DNA is TGTGCCAGCAGTTATGGGGCTATGAACACTGAAGCTTTCTTT.

The chain combines TRBV5-1 with TRBJ2-7; TRBD1 matches 11 bases. The germline V gene encodes CDR1 SGHRS and CDR2 YFSETQ. Trimming took 4 bases from V and 6 from J; bases not matched to a gene: 6. The CDR3 has 14 residues. CDR3 DNA sequence: TGCGCCAGCAGCCCCGGGACAGGGGGAGGCGAGCAGTACTTC. Translated, it gives CASSPGTGGGEQYF.

V is TRBV6-5 and J is TRBJ2-5, with 8 nucleotides matching TRBD2. CDR1 MNHEY and CDR2 SVGAGI come from the germline V gene. Trimming at V came to 6 bases and at J to 4 bases, leaving 10 bases not matched to a gene. The CDR3 contains 15 residues. In nucleotides, the CDR3 is TGTGCCAGCAGGAAAGACGGACTAGCCAGAGAGACCCAGTACTTC. Its translation is CASRKDGLARETQYF.

As regards this clone: Other DNA sequences from this sample encode an identical CDR3 as well. The chain employs TRBV6-2 or TRBV6-3 and TRBJ2-7; a weak D match, TRBD1 (5 bases). The CDR3 extends over 12 amino acids. The V and J ends lost 2 bases and 4 bases respectively, with 6 bases between them. CDR1 is MNHEY and CDR2 is SVGEGT in the germline V gene. The chain's CDR3 is CASSYRGYEQYF. DNA of the CDR3: TGTGCCAGCAGTTACAGGGGTTACGAGCAGTACTTC.

The J gene is TRBJ2-7, the V gene TRBV24-1; 8 bases map to TRBD2. Per the germline V gene, CDR1 is KGHDR and CDR2 is SFDVKD. The CDR3 length is 15 residues. The V and J ends lost 4 bases and 6 bases, in that order; junction bases with no gene match: 10. The CDR3 here is CATSEPGGASGEQYF. DNA of the CDR3: TGTGCCACCAGTGAGCCCGGGGGGGCCTCGGGCGAGCAGTACTTC.

This clone was seen only a few times. This sequence joins TRBV19 and TRBJ1-5, with 7 bases lining up with TRBD1. The CDR3 is made up of 14 amino acids. V lost 6 bases, J lost 5 bases, and 7 bases stayed unmatched. Germline values: CDR1 LNHDA, CDR2 SQIVND (reference sequence). The CDR3 DNA is TGTGCCAGTAGCGCAAGACAGGGAGATCAGCCCCAGCATTTT. It yields the protein CASSARQGDQPQHF.

Points on this clone: Sequence at one end of the junction differs from germline and may be a read error. V and J are TRBV5-8 and TRBJ2-7, with D uncertain. The CDR3 totals 14 residues. Germline V gives CDR1 SGHTS, CDR2 YDEGEE. CDR3 sequence: CASSPPGFSHEQYF. CDR3 DNA: TGTGCCAGCAGCCCCCCGGGTTTCTCCCACGAGCAGTACTTC. Variable domain in full (rest from reference TRBV5-8 and TRBJ2-7): EAGVTQSPTHLIKTRGQQATLRCSPISGHTSVYWYQQALGLGLQFLLWYDEGEERNRGNFPPRFSGRQFPNYSSELNVNALELEDSALYLCASSPPGFSHEQYFGPGTRLTVT.

The gene calls are TRBV4-3 and TRBJ1-1, with 9 bases lining up with TRBD1. The germline V gene encodes CDR1 LGHNA and CDR2 YSLEER. The CDR3 runs 17 residues. The junction had 9 bases not matched to a gene; V was cut back by 3 bases and J by 1 base. Written as DNA, the CDR3 is TGCGCCAGCAGCCAGGGGTTCCGGGACAGGGAGAACACTGAAGCTTTCTTT. Translation: CASSQGFRDRENTEAFF.

V is TRBV5-6 and J is TRBJ2-7; perhaps TRBD1 as D (5 bases). This CDR3 comprises 12 residues. Deletions cut 2 bases from V and 6 bases from J, with 9 bases between. Germline V lookup: CDR1 SGHDT, CDR2 YYEEEE. CDR3 sequence reads: CASSFSGFEQYF. The CDR3 bases are TGTGCCAGCAGCTTCTCAGGGTTCGAGCAGTACTTC.

The chain joins TRBV5-1 to TRBJ1-6; 11 nucleotides agree with TRBD1. The CDR3 contains 14 residues. The trim removed 5 bases at V and 9 bases at J, leaving 4 bases unmatched. Germline-derived CDR1 and CDR2 are SGHRS and YFSETQ. The CDR3 loop is CASRRDRGSSPLHF. CDR3 sequence (DNA): TGCGCCAGCAGAAGGGACAGGGGGTCTTCACCCCTCCACTTT.

V gene TRBV12-2 combines with J gene TRBJ2-7; the DNA was not compared with TRBD1, the D call given in the table. TRBV12-2 is described as a pseudogene. The CDR3 has 14 amino acids. CDR3 coding DNA: TGTGCAAGTCGCTCCCGGGACAGGGCCTACGAGCAGTACTTC. Translated: CASRSRDRAYEQYF.

The table lists this clone with a few counts. This CDR3 is CASSPTYNPGSEAFF. CDR3 in DNA: TGTGCCAGCAGCCCGACATACAATCCGGGGAGTGAAGCTTTCTTT. This sequence joins TRBV4-2 and TRBJ1-1; D not resolved. This CDR3 is 15 amino acids long. Germline V gene lookup returns CDR1 LGHNA and CDR2 YNFKEQ. V lost 4 bases and J 7 bases, leaving 19 bases between the germline ends.

V usage is TRBV5-1 and J usage is TRBJ2-7; 8 bases map to TRBD2. From germline, CDR1 is SGHRS and CDR2 YFSETQ. This CDR3 contains 16 residues. Losses at the gene ends were 0 bases for V and 4 bases for J; bases not matched to a gene: 9. The CDR3 is CASSLATGGLRYEQYF. CDR3 DNA: TGCGCCAGCAGCTTGGCTACGGGGGGGTTACGGTACGAGCAGTACTTC.

This chain connects TRBV30 to TRBJ1-6; D remains unclear. Germline V CDR1 and CDR2: GTSNPN, SVGIG (reference sequence). The CDR3 has 14 amino acids. V lost 5 bases, J lost 10 bases, and 18 bases lay in between. CDR3 loop: CAWEYAGVGSPLHF. The CDR3, as DNA: TGTGCCTGGGAATATGCGGGCGTAGGGTCACCCCTCCACTTT.

As regards this clone: Other DNA sequences in the same sample also yield this CDR3. The J gene is TRBJ2-7, the V gene TRBV19, with D possibly TRBD1 on 5 matching bases. Germline V gene data show CDR1 as LNHDA and CDR2 as SQIVND (reference sequence). V lost 1 base and J 4 bases, leaving 8 bases between the germline ends. The CDR3 runs to 13 residues. CDR3 sequence reads: CASSIGQGYEQYF. The DNA for the CDR3 is TGTGCCAGTAGTATAGGCCAGGGTTACGAGCAGTACTTC.